This T cell receptor beta chain was profiled in a study of T cells after yellow fever vaccination. Whole-study results and caveats: Weaker overall, the secondary response nonetheless peaked faster (day 5 versus 15).

This clonotype occurred a few times. The antigen remains unidentified. From germline, CDR1 is SGHNT and CDR2 YYREEE (reference sequence). Deletions cut 2 bases from V and 0 bases from J, with 15 bases between. This CDR3 region has 17 residues. One entry per CDR3 protein, called by TCRdb with MiXCR from the 5' RACE reads. Of 250,000 to 400,000 distinct CDR3 sequences listed, around 4.5% are singletons. This receptor was identified in a man between 18 and 29 years old who received the YFV17D yellow fever vaccine. This specimen was PBMCs, taken 15 days after the yellow fever booster vaccination. The rearrangement uses TRBV5-4 and TRBJ2-1; TRBD1 or TRBD2 may be the D gene (5 bases each). CDR3 region: CASSFFVGASSYNEQFF. DNA of the CDR3: TGTGCCAGCAGCTTCTTCGTCGGGGCAAGCTCCTACAATGAGCAGTTCTTC.